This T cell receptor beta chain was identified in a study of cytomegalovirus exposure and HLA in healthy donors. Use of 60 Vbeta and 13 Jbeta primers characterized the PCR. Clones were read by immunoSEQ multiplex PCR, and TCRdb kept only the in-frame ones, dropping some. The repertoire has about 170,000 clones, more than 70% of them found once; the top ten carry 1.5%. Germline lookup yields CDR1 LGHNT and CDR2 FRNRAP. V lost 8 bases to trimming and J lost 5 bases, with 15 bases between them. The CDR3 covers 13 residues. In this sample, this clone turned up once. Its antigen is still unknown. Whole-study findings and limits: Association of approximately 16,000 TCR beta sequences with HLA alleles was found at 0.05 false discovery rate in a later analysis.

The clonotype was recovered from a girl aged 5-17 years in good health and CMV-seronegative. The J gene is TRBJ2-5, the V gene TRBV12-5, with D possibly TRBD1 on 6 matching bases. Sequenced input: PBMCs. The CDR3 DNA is TGTGCTAGTCGAGGGGACATCGGGGAGACCCAGTACTTC. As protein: CASRGDIGETQYF.